A single TCR beta chain is shown here with its context. Under the authors' procedure: Scientists estimated how many nucleated cells there were by amplifying reference gene primers. Method: immunoSEQ multiplex PCR; TCRdb's copy keeps in-frame clones and lacks some. V, J and clone size are taken as reported in that table, and D and trimming were inferred from the DNA itself. This sample has roughly 69,000 clones, with around 73% found just once. The data derive from a study of blood T cell repertoires in COVID-19. Looking at the study overall: Spain, Italy and the United States supplied samples that represented acute and convalescent COVID-19.

Seattle patient enrollment occurred during active infection, with longitudinal follow-up thereafter. V trimming: 1 base; J trimming: 6 bases; junction bases outside the gene matches: 0. The germline V gene has CDR1 SGHTA and CDR2 FQGTGA. The CDR3 is made up of 13 amino acids. Sequenced: peripheral blood. This sequence joins TRBV7-3 and TRBJ2-1; the match to TRBD2 covers 7 bases. This sequence originates from a man in his 60s with COVID-19, enrolled during active disease. The CDR3 loop reads CASSLSGGNEQFF. In DNA form, the CDR3 reads TGTGCCAGCAGCTTAAGCGGGGGCAATGAGCAGTTCTTC. The variable domain in full, with the rest retrieved from reference TRBV7-3 and TRBJ2-1, is GAGVSQTPSNKVTEKGKYVELRCDPISGHTALYWYRQSLGQGPEFLIYFQGTGAADDSGLPNDRFFAVRPEGSVSTLKIQRTERGDSAVYLCASSLSGGNEQFFGPGTRLTVL.